The 10 T cell receptor beta chains reported below all come from one sample, sequenced in a study of blood T cell repertoires in COVID-19. Libraries were prepared by immunoSEQ multiplex PCR; TCRdb keeps only in-frame clonotypes and omits some of them. The table lists about 480,000 clones, roughly 89% of them singletons. The specimen sequenced was peripheral blood. The receptor source for this set is a man between 18 and 35 years old with COVID-19, enrolled during active disease.

This clone was seen only once. The V call is TRBV5-1, the J call TRBJ2-5, with TRBD2 matching 8 bases. From germline, CDR1 is SGHRS and CDR2 YFSETQ. This CDR3 is 14 amino acids long. The trim removed 7 bases at V and 1 base at J, leaving 6 bases unmatched. The CDR3 protein is CASRSGGPQETQYF. CDR3 sequence (DNA): TGCGCCAGCCGGAGCGGGGGACCCCAAGAGACCCAGTACTTC.

The V call is TRBV5-1, the J call TRBJ1-1, with a weak D call TRBD1 (6 bases). This CDR3 has 14 residues. Germline CDR1 reads SGHRS; CDR2 reads YFSETQ. Deletions cut 4 bases from V and 7 bases from J, with 17 bases between. CDR3 residues: CASSEGVPQYEAFF. The CDR3 coding sequence is TGCGCCAGCAGCGAGGGGGTGCCCCAATATGAAGCTTTCTTT.

The chain links TRBV24-1 to TRBJ1-3; tentative D call: TRBD1 (6 bases). The CDR3 contains 14 residues. V was pared by 2 bases and J by 7 bases, with 11 bases between. The germline V gene has CDR1 KGHDR and CDR2 SFDVKD. The CDR3: CATSDWTDGNTIYF. CDR3 DNA sequence: TGTGCCACCAGTGATTGGACAGATGGGAACACCATATATTTT.

The V and J genes are TRBV6-5 and TRBJ1-2, with D perhaps TRBD1 (5 bases). The CDR3 spans 15 residues. Per germline, CDR1 MNHEY and CDR2 SVGAGI. The ends were cut back, 4 bases at V and 4 bases at J, with 16 bases in the middle. The CDR3 DNA is TGTGCCAGCAGTTCCCCCGGAGGGGCGACCTATGGCTACACCTTC. Translation: CASSSPGGATYGYTF.

The CDR3 sequence: CASSFEGWDEQYF. The CDR3 region has the DNA TGTGCCAGCAGCTTTGAGGGATGGGACGAGCAGTACTTC. The rearrangement links TRBV5-4 to TRBJ2-7, with D perhaps TRBD2 (5 bases). Germline V gives CDR1 SGHNT, CDR2 YYREEE (reference sequence). The CDR3 loop spans 13 amino acids. Trimming pared 2 bases from V and 5 bases from J, leaving 11 bases between.

The chain carries TRBV21-1 and TRBJ2-1; no DNA check was done on the table's D call, TRBD2. TRBV21-1 is a recognized pseudogene. The CDR3 consists of 14 residues. The CDR3 sequence is CASSKCANYNEQFF. Here the CDR3 DNA reads TGTGCCAGCAGCAAATGCGCGAACTACAATGAGCAGTTCTTC.

The chain carries TRBV3-1 (or the pseudogene TRBV3-2) and TRBJ2-3; 8 bases agree with TRBD1. V trimming: 3 bases; J trimming: 4 bases; junction bases outside the gene matches: 3. In germline, CDR1 is LGHDT, CDR2 YNNKEL (reference sequence). The CDR3 extends over 14 amino acids. The CDR3, as DNA: TGTGCCAGCAGCCAGGGGGACAGGCCAGATACGCAGTATTTT. Translation: CASSQGDRPDTQYF.

Turning to this clone: The same CDR3 is also encoded by other DNA sequences in this sample. The V gene is TRBV18, the J gene TRBJ2-2; no reliable D call. The CDR3 is made up of 14 amino acids. Trimming pared 3 bases from V and 0 bases from J, leaving 5 bases between. The germline V gene has CDR1 KGHSH and CDR2 LQKENI. CDR3 nucleotides: TGTGCCAGCTCACCCAGCGCGAACACCGGGGAGCTGTTTTTT. It encodes CASSPSANTGELFF.

Written as DNA, the CDR3 is TGCGCCAGCAGCCCTACGTGGGGCGGCACAGATACGCAGTATTTT. Residues: CASSPTWGGTDTQYF. The chain recombines TRBV5-1 with TRBJ2-3; D may be TRBD1 (5 bases). Germline values: CDR1 SGHRS, CDR2 YFSETQ. The V end was cut by 4 bases, the J end by 1 base, with 13 bases between. The CDR3 is 15 residues long.

The table lists this clone with a count of one. CDR3 in amino acids: CASSQGSPGADTQYF. DNA of the CDR3: TGTGCCAGCAGCCAAGGATCCCCAGGTGCAGATACGCAGTATTTT. The chain has TRBV3-1 (or the pseudogene TRBV3-2) and TRBJ2-3; D is uncertain. The V gene lost 1 base and the J gene lost 4 bases, with 12 bases spanning the gap. This CDR3 spans 15 amino acids. Germline-derived CDR1 and CDR2 are LGHDT and YNNKEL (reference sequence).